These 29 T cell receptor beta chains originate from one sample sequenced in a study of T cell responses to AZD1222 COVID-19 vaccine. The table came from immunoSEQ multiplex PCR; TCRdb's copy has only in-frame clones and leaves some out. In the table there are about 66,000 clones, roughly nine tenths of which are singletons. This material consisted of peripheral blood, taken on day 0 of AZD1222 vaccination. The receptor source for this set is an adult in good health.

Notes on this clone: Other DNA sequences in this specimen translate into the identical CDR3. CDR3 DNA: TGCGCCAGCAGCCAAGATCTACACAGCTATGGCTACACCTTC. It specifies CASSQDLHSYGYTF. This chain links TRBV4-3 with TRBJ1-2; D uncertain. V was clipped by 0 bases and J by 4 bases, with 9 bases between them. CDR3 length: 14 amino acids. Germline values: CDR1 LGHNA, CDR2 YSLEER.

This chain uses TRBV19 with TRBJ1-1; D unresolved. V lost 5 bases and J lost 5, with 12 bases in between. The CDR3 totals 13 residues. Per germline, CDR1 LNHDA and CDR2 SQIVND (reference sequence). The CDR3 coding sequence is TGTGCCAGTAGTTACCAAAGGGATACTGAAGCTTTCTTT. Its translation is CASSYQRDTEAFF.

The V and J genes are TRBV27 and TRBJ1-1; D unclear. The V end lost 3 bases, the J end lost 0 bases, and 8 bases lay between the germline ends. The CDR3 is made up of 14 amino acids. CDR1 is MNHEY, CDR2 SMNVEV, per germline (reference sequence). The chain's CDR3 is CASSFDTMNTEAFF. In nucleotides, the CDR3 is TGTGCCAGCAGTTTCGACACCATGAACACTGAAGCTTTCTTT.

The chain links TRBV25-1 to TRBJ1-2; no reliable D call. Deletions cut 4 bases from V and 8 bases from J, with 8 bases between. This CDR3 contains 11 residues. Per germline, CDR1 MGHDK and CDR2 SYGVNS. As DNA, the CDR3 is TGTGCCAGCAGTGGCCTGAAGGGCTACACCTTC. Translating it yields CASSGLKGYTF.

This clone has just one count. This chain links TRBV5-1 with TRBJ1-5, with D uncertain. This CDR3 has 13 residues. Germline values: CDR1 SGHRS, CDR2 YFSETQ. The V end lost 1 base, the J end lost 5 bases, and 7 bases lay between the germline ends. The CDR3 DNA is TGCGCCAGCAGCTTGTCCGCGGATCAGCCCCAGCATTTT. Protein: CASSLSADQPQHF.

This clone was counted between two and nine times. The V gene is TRBV10-3, the J gene TRBJ1-6; D is uncertain. With 7 bases removed from V and 5 bases from J, the gap between germline ends came to 12 bases. This CDR3 contains 14 residues. Germline V gene sequence: CDR1 ENHRY, CDR2 SYGVKD. CDR3 sequence reads: CAIKGARDNSPLHF. The CDR3 nucleotides read TGTGCCATCAAAGGAGCGCGGGATAATTCACCCCTCCACTTT.

The rearrangement links TRBV12-3 or TRBV12-4 to TRBJ1-2; no clear D gene. CDR3 length: 12 residues. V was clipped by 3 bases and J by 1 base, with 3 bases between them. CDR3: CASSLGNYGYTF. The CDR3 DNA reads as TGTGCCAGCAGTTTGGGTAACTATGGCTACACCTTC.

J is TRBJ1-6 and V is TRBV7-9; no definite D call. This CDR3 has 12 residues. Germline values: CDR1 SEHNR, CDR2 FQNEAQ (reference sequence). V dropped 3 bases and J dropped 8 bases, with 5 bases sitting between them. The CDR3 protein is CASSFQDSPLHF. The CDR3 nucleotides read TGTGCCAGCAGCTTCCAGGATTCACCCCTCCACTTT.

The chain is built from TRBV24-1 and TRBJ2-5, with D perhaps TRBD1 (6 bases). This CDR3 spans 13 amino acids. V lost 3 bases and J lost 4, with 8 bases in between. Germline V gene lookup returns CDR1 KGHDR and CDR2 SFDVKD. The CDR3 nucleotides read TGTGCCACCAGTGATCCGGACAGAGAGACCCAGTACTTC. Protein sequence: CATSDPDRETQYF.

The genes are TRBV27 and TRBJ2-2; unclear D gene. The CDR3 covers 15 residues. Germline CDR1 and CDR2: MNHEY and SMNVEV (reference sequence). Trimming took off 0 bases at V and 0 bases at J, with 5 bases between the two ends. The CDR3 region has the DNA TGTGCCAGCAGTTTATCGGCCGCGAACACCGGGGAGCTGTTTTTT. It encodes CASSLSAANTGELFF.

The chain couples TRBV7-3 to TRBJ2-2; TRBD1 might be the D (7 bases). V was cut by 4 bases and J by 5 bases, with 11 bases left in between. The CDR3 contains 14 residues. CDR1 SGHTA and CDR2 FQGTGA come from the germline V gene. The CDR3 spells CASSSQGGTGELFF. The CDR3 DNA sequence: TGTGCCAGCAGCTCCCAGGGGGGAACCGGGGAGCTGTTTTTT.

J is TRBJ2-2 and V is TRBV21-1; the D call of TRBD1 is as the table states it, not checked on the DNA. TRBV21-1 is an annotated pseudogene. The CDR3 loop spans 15 amino acids. CDR3 DNA sequence: TGTGCCAGCAGCAAAGATACAGGGGCTACCGGGGAGCTGTTTTTT. It translates to CASSKDTGATGELFF.

This clone was seen only a few times. V is TRBV4-2 and J is TRBJ1-1; D possibly corresponds to TRBD1 (5 bases). V was pared by 7 bases and J by 0 bases, with 18 bases between. The CDR3 runs to 16 residues. Germline V gene data show CDR1 as LGHNA and CDR2 as YNFKEQ. The CDR3 region has the DNA TGTGCCAGCACCAACTACCGACAGAGCATGAACACTGAAGCTTTCTTT. Translating it yields CASTNYRQSMNTEAFF.

The chain's CDR3 is CASSERSGTEAFF. Written as DNA, the CDR3 is TGCGCCAGCAGTGAGAGATCGGGGACTGAAGCTTTCTTT. This chain uses TRBV10-1 with TRBJ1-1; no firm D call. Looked up from germline, CDR1 is WNHNN and CDR2 is SYGVQD (reference sequence). The CDR3 extends over 13 amino acids. The V gene lost 2 bases and the J gene lost 5 bases, with 9 bases spanning the gap.

This chain links TRBV5-5 with TRBJ1-2; D unclear. Germline lookup yields CDR1 SGHKS and CDR2 YYEKEE (reference sequence). Trimming pared 1 base from V and 7 bases from J, leaving 8 bases between. This CDR3 region has 12 residues. The CDR3 spells CASSLTVGGYTF. CDR3 coding DNA: TGTGCCAGCAGCTTGACCGTTGGTGGCTACACCTTC.

The sample holds a few counts of this clone. V usage is TRBV28 and J usage is TRBJ2-7, with D perhaps TRBD2 (6 bases). The length of the CDR3 is 15 residues. V shed 4 bases and J shed 3 bases, with 16 bases lying between them. The germline V gene has CDR1 MDHEN and CDR2 SYDVKM. In DNA, the CDR3 is TGTGCCAGCAGTTCTACCTTAGCGGACCGCTACGAGCAGTACTTC. Amino acids: CASSSTLADRYEQYF.

This chain joins TRBV6-5 and TRBJ2-1, with D uncertain. The V gene lost 7 bases and the J gene lost 8 bases, with 15 bases spanning the gap. This CDR3 has 13 residues. Germline values: CDR1 MNHEY, CDR2 SVGAGI. CDR3 loop: CASMELNVDEQFF. CDR3 coding DNA: TGTGCCAGCATGGAATTGAATGTAGATGAGCAGTTCTTC.

The rearrangement links TRBV19 to TRBJ1-1, with a tentative D call TRBD1 (6 bases). This CDR3 has 14 amino acids. V was trimmed by 4 bases and J by 3 bases, leaving 12 bases between them. Germline V gene data show CDR1 as LNHDA and CDR2 as SQIVND (reference sequence). CDR3 region: CASSTDREYTEAFF. CDR3 in DNA: TGTGCCAGTAGTACGGACAGAGAATACACTGAAGCTTTCTTT. Complete variable domain (other parts from reference TRBV19 and TRBJ1-1): DGGITQSPKYLFRKEGQNVTLSCEQNLNHDAMYWYRQDPGQGLRLIYYSQIVNDFQKGDIAEGYSVSREKKESFPLTVTSAQKNPTAFYLCASSTDREYTEAFFGQGTRLTVV.

In this sample, this clone turned up once. The J gene is TRBJ2-3, the V gene TRBV19; 7 nucleotides agree with TRBD2. Germline lookup yields CDR1 LNHDA and CDR2 SQIVND (reference sequence). The CDR3 has 15 amino acids. The trim removed 0 bases at V and 4 bases at J, leaving 4 bases unmatched. The CDR3 DNA is TGTGCCAGTAGTATAGATACTAGCGAGGCAGATACGCAGTATTTT. Translated: CASSIDTSEADTQYF.

The rearrangement uses TRBV7-2 and TRBJ2-4; D remains ambiguous. Germline V lookup: CDR1 SGHTA, CDR2 FQGNSA. V dropped 1 base and J dropped 4 bases, with 5 bases sitting between them. CDR3 length equals 13 residues. CDR3 DNA: TGTGCCAGCAGCTTAGGTGGTAAAAACATTCAGTACTTC. Translated: CASSLGGKNIQYF. Together with reference TRBV7-2 and TRBJ2-4, the CDR3 gives the full variable domain: GAGVSQSPSNKVTEKGKDVELRCDPISGHTALYWYRQSLGQGLEFLIYFQGNSAPDKSGLPSDRFSAERTGGSVSTLTIQRTQQEDSAVYLCASSLGGKNIQYFGAGTRLSVL.

The chain has TRBV2 and TRBJ1-5; D not resolved. The germline V gene has CDR1 SNHLY and CDR2 FYNNEI. This CDR3 has 14 residues. V lost 2 bases and J lost 5, with 10 bases in between. CDR3 amino acids: CASSELNSYQPQHF. In DNA, the CDR3 is TGTGCCAGCAGTGAATTAAACAGCTATCAGCCCCAGCATTTT.

The chain couples TRBV5-1 to TRBJ2-5; tentatively, D is TRBD2 (6 bases). CDR3 length equals 12 residues. Germline CDR1 reads SGHRS; CDR2 reads YFSETQ. V lost 3 bases and J 5 bases, leaving 8 bases between the germline ends. The CDR3 coding sequence is TGCGCCAGCAGCTCCCGGGGGGAGACCCAGTACTTC. This sequence encodes CASSSRGETQYF.

This clone came up once. The rearrangement links TRBV4-1 to TRBJ2-7; D is ambiguous. V was trimmed by 1 base and J by 4 bases, leaving 14 bases between them. Germline V gene lookup returns CDR1 MGHRA and CDR2 YSYEKL. The length of the CDR3 is 15 residues. In nucleotides, the CDR3 is TGCGCCAGCAGCCAAGTCGGGTCGCCGGATTACGAGCAGTACTTC. It is translated as CASSQVGSPDYEQYF.

V is TRBV27 and J is TRBJ2-3; 9 nucleotides align to TRBD2. J gave up 3 bases and V 6 bases, and 10 bases lay outside the gene matches. Germline-derived CDR1 and CDR2 are MNHEY and SMNVEV (reference sequence). CDR3 size: 16 residues. Written as DNA, the CDR3 is TGTGCCAGCAGGCAACTAGCGGGTGGGATGACAGATACGCAGTATTTT. Protein sequence: CASRQLAGGMTDTQYF.

The chain is built from TRBV10-3 and TRBJ1-5, with 9 positions matching TRBD1. J lost 5 bases, V lost 9 bases, and 5 bases had no gene match. This CDR3 comprises 13 residues. Per the germline V gene, CDR1 is ENHRY and CDR2 is SYGVKD. This CDR3 is CAITGGVDQPQHF. CDR3 nucleotides: TGTGCCATAACAGGGGGCGTCGATCAGCCCCAGCATTTT.

In nucleotides, the CDR3 is TGTGCCAGCAACCCTTGGGACAGCGCCGGGGATGGCTACACCTTC. This sequence encodes CASNPWDSAGDGYTF. The J gene is TRBJ1-2, the V gene TRBV6-2 or TRBV6-3, with 7 nucleotides matching TRBD1. This CDR3 contains 15 residues. From germline, CDR1 is MNHEY and CDR2 SVGEGT. Germline trimming cut 7 bases from V and 6 bases from J; bases unmatched to any gene: 14.

This chain joins TRBV5-1 and TRBJ1-1; 8 positions match TRBD1. V lost 5 bases and J lost 0; bases outside the gene matches: 3. The CDR3 runs 14 residues. Germline values: CDR1 SGHRS, CDR2 YFSETQ. The CDR3 loop reads CASSRTGMNTEAFF. DNA for the CDR3: TGCGCCAGCAGTCGGACAGGGATGAACACTGAAGCTTTCTTT.

The chain joins TRBV9 to TRBJ2-5; D ambiguous. This CDR3 has 14 amino acids. With 0 bases removed from V and 2 bases from J, the gap between germline ends came to 8 bases. Germline CDR1 reads SGDLS; CDR2 reads YYNGEE. This chain's CDR3 is CASSVGDWQETQYF. The CDR3 bases are TGTGCCAGCAGCGTAGGTGACTGGCAAGAGACCCAGTACTTC. The variable domain in full, completed from reference TRBV9 and TRBJ2-5, reads DSGVTQTPKHLITATGQRVTLRCSPRSGDLSVYWYQQSLDQGLQFLIQYYNGEERAKGNILERFSAQQFPDLHSELNLSSLELGDSALYFCASSVGDWQETQYFGPGTRLLVL.

CDR3 sequence: CAWSVLSGRRSTGELFF. Written as DNA, the CDR3 is TGTGCCTGGAGTGTATTGAGCGGGAGGAGAAGCACCGGGGAGCTGTTTTTT. The chain recombines TRBV30 with TRBJ2-2, with 9 bases matching TRBD2. CDR3 length equals 17 residues. Germline V gene lookup returns CDR1 GTSNPN and CDR2 SVGIG (reference sequence). V was pared by 0 bases and J by 4 bases, with 9 bases of the junction left unmatched.